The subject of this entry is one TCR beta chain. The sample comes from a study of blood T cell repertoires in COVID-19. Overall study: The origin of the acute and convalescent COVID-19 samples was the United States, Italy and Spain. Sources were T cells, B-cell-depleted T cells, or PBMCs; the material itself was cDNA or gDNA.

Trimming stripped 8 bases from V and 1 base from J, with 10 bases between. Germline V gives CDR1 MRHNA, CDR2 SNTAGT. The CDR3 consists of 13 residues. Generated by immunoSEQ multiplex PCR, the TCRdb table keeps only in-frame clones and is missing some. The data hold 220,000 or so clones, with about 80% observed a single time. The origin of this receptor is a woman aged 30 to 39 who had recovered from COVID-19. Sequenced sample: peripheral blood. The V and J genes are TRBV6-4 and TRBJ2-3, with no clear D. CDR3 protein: CASPGVGTDTQYF. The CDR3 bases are TGTGCCAGCCCAGGCGTCGGCACAGATACGCAGTATTTT.